One and the same sample provided the 16 T cell receptor beta chains below, sequenced in a study of blood T cell repertoires in COVID-19. Libraries were prepared by immunoSEQ multiplex PCR; TCRdb keeps only in-frame clonotypes and omits some of them. The sample lists hundreds of thousands of clones, just under 90% occurring once. Sequenced material: peripheral blood. The source is a woman aged 18-29 years with acute or convalescent COVID-19.

The chain joins TRBV9 to TRBJ2-1; D is perhaps TRBD2 (7 bases). This CDR3 has 15 amino acids. The V end lost 0 bases, the J end lost 7 bases, and 14 bases lay between the germline ends. Looked up from germline, CDR1 is SGDLS and CDR2 is YYNGEE. CDR3 in DNA: TGTGCCAGCAGCGTAGGCGGGGGCGCCGTGAATGAGCAGTTCTTC. Protein product: CASSVGGGAVNEQFF.

V gene TRBV30 combines with J gene TRBJ1-1; TRBD1 is a possible D gene (5 bases). Germline V gives CDR1 GTSNPN, CDR2 SVGIG (reference sequence). CDR3 length: 14 amino acids. The V gene lost 8 bases and the J gene lost 0 bases, with 16 bases spanning the gap. The CDR3 loop reads CALGHLDLNTEAFF. The CDR3 DNA follows: TGTGCCCTAGGACACCTAGATTTGAACACTGAAGCTTTCTTT.

The chain carries TRBV19 and TRBJ2-1; D may be TRBD1 (5 bases). Germline V lookup: CDR1 LNHDA, CDR2 SQIVND (reference sequence). V lost 6 bases and J lost 4, with 7 bases in between. CDR3 size: 12 residues. This CDR3 reads CASRKGYNEQFF. The CDR3 region has the DNA TGTGCCAGTAGGAAGGGGTACAATGAGCAGTTCTTC.

The V and J genes are TRBV6-5 and TRBJ1-5, with D uncertain. Germline loops: CDR1 MNHEY, CDR2 SVGAGI. The CDR3 has 13 residues. The V and J ends lost 8 bases and 1 base respectively, with 9 bases between them. The CDR3 DNA is TGTGCCAGCGGCAGATCAAGCAATCAGCCCCAGCATTTT. It is translated as CASGRSSNQPQHF.

J is TRBJ1-6 and V is TRBV7-2; tentative D call: TRBD1 (5 bases). CDR1 and CDR2 from the germline V gene are SGHTA and FQGNSA. Trimming shortened V by 6 bases and J by 7 bases, and 16 bases separated the two germline ends. The CDR3 loop spans 15 amino acids. The CDR3 DNA reads as TGTGCCAGCAGTTTCTCGGGACTAGACAATTCACCCCTCCACTTT. Amino acids: CASSFSGLDNSPLHF.

This rearrangement joins TRBV27 to TRBJ2-7, with D possibly matching TRBD1 (5 bases). Between the trimmed V and J ends, which lost 2 bases and 6 bases, there was a span of 14 bases. This CDR3 region has 14 residues. Germline CDR1 reads MNHEY; CDR2 reads SMNVEV (reference sequence). CDR3 sequence (DNA): TGTGCCAGCAGTTTACGGCAGGGTTATAGCGAGCAGTACTTC. This encodes CASSLRQGYSEQYF.

The V call is TRBV30, the J call TRBJ1-2; TRBD1 might be the D (5 bases). The CDR3 runs 14 residues. V lost 0 bases and J lost 4, with 12 bases in between. Germline CDR1 and CDR2: GTSNPN and SVGIG (reference sequence). CDR3: CAWSVRGHSYGYTF. In nucleotides, the CDR3 is TGTGCCTGGAGTGTAAGAGGACACTCCTATGGCTACACCTTC.

The J gene is TRBJ2-1, the V gene TRBV3-1 (or the pseudogene TRBV3-2); TRBD1 aligns across 8 bases. The germline V gene encodes CDR1 LGHDT and CDR2 YNNKEL (reference sequence). This CDR3 has 12 residues. J gave up 9 bases and V 4 bases, and 2 bases lay outside the gene matches. The CDR3 here is CASSPTGGEQFF. The CDR3 nucleotides are TGTGCCAGCAGCCCCACAGGGGGTGAGCAGTTCTTC.

V and J are TRBV6-5 and TRBJ2-3; no clear D gene. This CDR3 spans 13 amino acids. Trimming left V 2 bases short and J 4 bases short, with 7 bases between. Germline-derived CDR1 and CDR2 are MNHEY and SVGAGI. The CDR3 protein is CASSYGPADTQYF. CDR3 DNA: TGTGCCAGCAGTTACGGTCCAGCAGATACGCAGTATTTT.

This clone was seen a single time. The J gene is TRBJ2-3, the V gene TRBV24-1, with D possibly matching TRBD2 (5 bases). The CDR3 is made up of 15 amino acids. The ends were cut back, 6 bases at V and 6 bases at J, with 18 bases in the middle. Germline CDR1 and CDR2: KGHDR and SFDVKD. The CDR3 DNA reads as TGTGCCACCAGTCGCGGGCCAGTGGGAACTGATACGCAGTATTTT. It is translated as CATSRGPVGTDTQYF.

This clone was recorded only once. The CDR3 DNA is TGTGCCAGTAGTACATCAGACAGGGGGTATAATTCACCCCTCCACTTT. It is translated as CASSTSDRGYNSPLHF. The V and J genes are TRBV19 and TRBJ1-6; 9 bases match TRBD1. The CDR3 extends over 16 amino acids. J lost 4 bases, V lost 4 bases, and 5 bases had no gene match. Per germline, CDR1 LNHDA and CDR2 SQIVND (reference sequence).

The chain joins TRBV6-5 to TRBJ1-1; possible D gene TRBD1, 5 bases. Trimming pared 0 bases from V and 3 bases from J, leaving 8 bases between. CDR3 size: 14 residues. The germline CDR1 and CDR2 sequences are MNHEY and SVGAGI. The CDR3, as DNA: TGTGCCAGCAGTTACTCGGCAGGGTACACTGAAGCTTTCTTT. It codes for CASSYSAGYTEAFF.

DNA of the CDR3: TGTGCCAGCAGTTACGGCAGCTCCTATAATTCACCCCTCCACTTT. It codes for CASSYGSSYNSPLHF. The genes are TRBV6-2 or TRBV6-3 and TRBJ1-6, with D unclear. The germline V and J ends were trimmed by 2 bases and 0 bases, with 5 bases remaining between them. This CDR3 spans 15 amino acids. Per germline, CDR1 MNHEY and CDR2 SVGEGT.

In its sample, this clone was seen once. V usage is TRBV24-1 and J usage is TRBJ2-1; TRBD1 matches 7 bases. Germline CDR1 is KGHDR and CDR2 is SFDVKD. V lost 4 bases and J lost 6; bases outside the gene matches: 11. There are 16 residues in the CDR3. The CDR3 is CATSDLPRTGTNEQFF. CDR3 nucleotide sequence: TGTGCCACCAGTGACCTACCACGGACAGGTACCAATGAGCAGTTCTTC.

The chain has TRBV12-3 or TRBV12-4 and TRBJ1-2; maybe TRBD1 (5 bases). The CDR3 spans 13 residues. Trimming took off 3 bases at V and 6 bases at J, with 11 bases between the two ends. The CDR3 nucleotides read TGTGCCAGCAGTTTTGGAGTAGGGGATGGCTACACCTTC. Residues: CASSFGVGDGYTF.

For the CDR3, the DNA is TGTGCCAGCAGCTTTGGACAGCGCTCTGGAAACACCATATATTTT. Its translation is CASSFGQRSGNTIYF. V gene TRBV5-6 combines with J gene TRBJ1-3; D is perhaps TRBD1 (6 bases). The V end lost 2 bases, the J end lost 0 bases, and 9 bases lay between the germline ends. The CDR3 extends over 15 amino acids. Germline values: CDR1 SGHDT, CDR2 YYEEEE.